Each of the 25 T cell receptor beta chains below was sequenced from the same sample in a study of T cell responses to AZD1222 COVID-19 vaccine. Profiled with immunoSEQ multiplex PCR; TCRdb holds only in-frame clones, not every one. The table has around 110,000 clones, roughly 93% seen once; the top ten hold around 1.4%. This specimen was peripheral blood, taken 28 days after the second AZD1222 dose. The source of these receptors is an adult who received the AZD1222 COVID-19 vaccine.

V gene TRBV6-5 combines with J gene TRBJ2-7; D possibly corresponds to TRBD2 (6 bases). V was clipped by 6 bases and J by 1 base, with 16 bases between them. This CDR3 comprises 15 residues. Germline V gene data show CDR1 as MNHEY and CDR2 as SVGAGI. CDR3 in amino acids: CASSPLWRGSYEQYF. The CDR3 DNA is TGTGCCAGCAGCCCCCTTTGGCGGGGATCCTACGAGCAGTACTTC.

The chain uses TRBV27 and TRBJ1-2; D call uncertain. Germline V gene sequence: CDR1 MNHEY, CDR2 SMNVEV (reference sequence). The CDR3 loop spans 14 amino acids. V shed 0 bases and J shed 2 bases, with 7 bases lying between them. CDR3 sequence: CASSLSPGNYGYTF. Written as DNA, the CDR3 is TGTGCCAGCAGTTTATCCCCCGGGAACTATGGCTACACCTTC.

V is TRBV7-9 and J is TRBJ2-2; 8 bases agree with TRBD2. CDR1 and CDR2 (germline): SEHNR, FQNEAQ (reference sequence). V shed 8 bases, J shed 6 bases, and the junction held 8 bases outside the gene matches. The CDR3 totals 14 residues. For the CDR3, the DNA is TGTGCCAGCCTATCCAGCGGGAGTGCCGGGGAGCTGTTTTTT. Translated, it gives CASLSSGSAGELFF.

For the CDR3, the DNA is TGTGCCAGCAGCACTGGAGGTCCGGCAAACAACATTCAGTACTTC. Its translation is CASSTGGPANNIQYF. This chain joins TRBV11-2 and TRBJ2-4; TRBD2 is a possible D gene (5 bases). The CDR3 has 15 residues. Deletions cut 5 bases from V and 7 bases from J, with 18 bases between. From germline, CDR1 is SGHAT and CDR2 FQNNGV. The full variable domain, its missing parts supplied by reference TRBV11-2 and TRBJ2-4, is EAGVAQSPRYKIIEKRQSVAFWCNPISGHATLYWYQQILGQGPKLLIQFQNNGVVDDSQLPKDRFSAERLKGVDSTLKIQPAKLEDSAVYLCASSTGGPANNIQYFGAGTRLSVL.

The gene calls are TRBV5-1 and TRBJ2-7, with TRBD2 matching 10 bases. Germline loops: CDR1 SGHRS, CDR2 YFSETQ. The CDR3 covers 14 residues. After removal of 3 bases from V and 7 bases from J, the junction contained 7 bases not matched to a gene. DNA of the CDR3: TGCGCCAGCAGCTCGACTAGCGGGCCGCGGGAGCAGTACTTC. Its protein product is CASSSTSGPREQYF.

The chain recombines TRBV7-9 with TRBJ2-3, with unresolved D. Between the trimmed V and J ends, which lost 3 bases and 3 bases, there was a span of 4 bases. The CDR3 consists of 12 residues. Germline CDR1 SEHNR, CDR2 FQNEAQ (reference sequence). The CDR3 spells CASSFPTDTQYF. As DNA, the CDR3 is TGTGCCAGCAGCTTTCCAACAGATACGCAGTATTTT.

The chain employs TRBV12-3 or TRBV12-4 and TRBJ2-7; no clear D. This CDR3 is 13 amino acids long. Trimming shortened V by 1 base and J by 7 bases, and 11 bases separated the two germline ends. The CDR3 loop reads CASSLDKVGEQYF. As DNA, the CDR3 is TGTGCCAGCAGTTTAGATAAGGTTGGTGAGCAGTACTTC.

V and J are TRBV18 and TRBJ2-5; 8 positions match TRBD1. J lost 4 bases, V lost 3 bases, and 1 base had no gene match. CDR3 length equals 13 residues. Looked up from germline, CDR1 is KGHSH and CDR2 is LQKENI. The CDR3 DNA reads TGTGCCAGCTCACCTGACAGGGGAGAGACCCAGTACTTC. Translation: CASSPDRGETQYF.

The rearrangement links TRBV6-5 to TRBJ1-5; no clear D. V was shortened by 0 bases and J by 5 bases, with 11 bases between the two germline ends. The CDR3 is 15 residues long. Per germline, CDR1 MNHEY and CDR2 SVGAGI. The CDR3 loop reads CASSYSLNTDQPQHF. The CDR3, as DNA: TGTGCCAGCAGTTACTCGCTGAACACAGATCAGCCCCAGCATTTT.

The chain uses TRBV7-8 and TRBJ1-2, with D possibly TRBD1 on 6 matching bases. Trimming took 5 bases from V and 6 from J, leaving 19 bases between them. The CDR3 is 15 amino acids. Germline loops: CDR1 SGHVS, CDR2 FQNEAQ. The CDR3: CASSLGRTKGDGYTF. In nucleotides, the CDR3 is TGTGCCAGCAGCCTAGGTCGGACAAAGGGGGATGGCTACACCTTC. Full variable domain (rest looked up from reference TRBV7-8 and TRBJ1-2): GAGVSQSPRYKVAKRGQDVALRCDPISGHVSLFWYQQALGQGPEFLTYFQNEAQLDKSGLPSDRFFAERPEGSVSTLKIQRTQQEDSAVYLCASSLGRTKGDGYTFGSGTRLTVV.

The chain is built from TRBV7-2 and TRBJ1-2; 8 positions match TRBD1. Unmatched junction bases numbered 9, after V lost 5 bases and J lost 7 bases. The CDR3 runs to 14 residues. The germline CDR1 and CDR2 sequences are SGHTA and FQGNSA. CDR3 sequence: CASSPRQGMFGYTF. Here the CDR3 DNA reads TGTGCCAGCAGCCCAAGACAGGGGATGTTTGGCTACACCTTC. The full variable domain, rest sourced from reference TRBV7-2 and TRBJ1-2, is GAGVSQSPSNKVTEKGKDVELRCDPISGHTALYWYRQSLGQGLEFLIYFQGNSAPDKSGLPSDRFSAERTGGSVSTLTIQRTQQEDSAVYLCASSPRQGMFGYTFGSGTRLTVV.

The V and J genes are TRBV2 and TRBJ1-4, with a weak D call TRBD1 (5 bases). The CDR3 contains 14 residues. Germline CDR1 and CDR2: SNHLY and FYNNEI. V shed 2 bases and J shed 3 bases, with 7 bases lying between them. DNA of the CDR3: TGTGCCAGCAGTGAATGGGGCCCTAATGAAAAACTGTTTTTT. Protein product: CASSEWGPNEKLFF. The complete variable domain, with remaining parts taken from reference TRBV2 and TRBJ1-4, reads EPEVTQTPSHQVTQMGQEVILRCVPISNHLYFYWYRQILGQKVEFLVSFYNNEISEKSEIFDDQFSVERPDGSNFTLKIRSTKLEDSAMYFCASSEWGPNEKLFFGSGTQLSVL.

This chain links TRBV24-1 with TRBJ2-3; D may be TRBD2 (5 bases). Germline CDR1 reads KGHDR; CDR2 reads SFDVKD. Trimming took off 1 base at V and 6 bases at J, with 13 bases between the two ends. The CDR3 covers 15 residues. The CDR3 reads CATSDFAGGEDTQYF. CDR3 coding DNA: TGTGCCACCAGTGATTTTGCCGGAGGAGAGGATACGCAGTATTTT.

The chain recombines TRBV7-3 with TRBJ2-1, with D unresolved. Trimming pared 6 bases from V and 0 bases from J, leaving 12 bases between. Germline CDR1 is SGHTA and CDR2 is FQGTGA. The CDR3 consists of 15 residues. The CDR3 coding sequence is TGTGCCAGCAGTTCCGACTCGAGCTCCTACAATGAGCAGTTCTTC. This translates into CASSSDSSSYNEQFF.

The chain recombines TRBV18 with TRBJ1-2, with a possible D match to TRBD1 (5 bases). The CDR3 is 15 residues long. The germline V and J ends were trimmed by 4 bases and 1 base, with 13 bases remaining between them. Looked up from germline, CDR1 is KGHSH and CDR2 is LQKENI. DNA of the CDR3: TGTGCCAGCTCACGAGAGACAGCAAATAACTATGGCTACACCTTC. Its protein product is CASSRETANNYGYTF.

The chain combines TRBV6-2 or TRBV6-3 with TRBJ1-6; possibly TRBD1 for D (5 bases). V lost 2 bases and J 3 bases, leaving 5 bases between the germline ends. The CDR3 loop spans 14 amino acids. CDR1 is MNHEY and CDR2 is SVGEGT in the germline V gene. The CDR3 DNA follows: TGTGCCAGCAGTTACGACAGCTATAATTCACCCCTCCACTTT. It translates to CASSYDSYNSPLHF.

This chain connects TRBV6-5 to TRBJ1-3; no reliable D call. CDR3 length equals 14 residues. Trimming removed 4 bases at V and 0 bases at J, with 7 bases between. Per the germline V gene, CDR1 is MNHEY and CDR2 is SVGAGI. The CDR3 bases are TGTGCCAGCAGTTCAGCGATCTCTGGAAACACCATATATTTT. This sequence encodes CASSSAISGNTIYF.

The V gene is TRBV2, the J gene TRBJ1-4, with D perhaps matching TRBD1 (5 bases). Deletions cut 8 bases from V and 6 bases from J, with 16 bases between. Per germline, CDR1 SNHLY and CDR2 FYNNEI. There are 14 residues in the CDR3. CDR3 protein: CASAHDEGDEKLFF. In DNA form, the CDR3 reads TGTGCCAGCGCTCACGACGAAGGGGATGAAAAACTGTTTTTT.

The V and J genes are TRBV5-4 and TRBJ2-1; D might be TRBD1 or TRBD2, each matching 5 bases. V was pared by 4 bases and J by 10 bases, with 15 bases between. This CDR3 region has 13 residues. The V gene's germline CDR1 is SGHNT and CDR2 YYREEE (reference sequence). CDR3 loop: CASSLRDALEQFF. In DNA form, the CDR3 reads TGTGCCAGCAGCCTCCGGGACGCCCTGGAGCAGTTCTTC.

The chain has TRBV7-3 and TRBJ2-7; D gene uncertain. Trimming removed 4 bases from V and 0 bases from J, with 22 bases in between. The CDR3 covers 18 residues. Germline V gene data show CDR1 as SGHTA and CDR2 as FQGTGA. The CDR3 nucleotides read TGTGCCAGCAGCTCCCACCCTCCGGACGCTACCGTCTCCTACGAGCAGTACTTC. The encoded protein is CASSSHPPDATVSYEQYF.

This rearrangement joins TRBV6-5 to TRBJ2-2, with D perhaps matching TRBD1 (6 bases). From germline, CDR1 is MNHEY and CDR2 SVGAGI. The CDR3 has 12 residues. V was shortened by 6 bases and J by 4 bases, with 6 bases between the two germline ends. The CDR3 is CASRGGTGELFF. Written as DNA, the CDR3 is TGTGCCAGCAGAGGGGGCACCGGGGAGCTGTTTTTT.

J is TRBJ1-5 and V is TRBV28; TRBD1 matches at 8 bases. The germline V gene encodes CDR1 MDHEN and CDR2 SYDVKM. The CDR3 totals 13 residues. The ends lost 9 bases at V and 6 bases at J; junction bases unmatched: 7. As DNA, the CDR3 is TGTGCCAGTTTACAGGGGGTAGCTCAGCCCCAGCATTTT. Its protein is CASLQGVAQPQHF. Supplemented by reference TRBV28 and TRBJ1-5, the full variable domain reads DVKVTQSSRYLVKRTGEKVFLECVQDMDHENMFWYRQDPGLGLRLIYFSYDVKMKEKGDIPEGYSVSREKKERFSLILESASTNQTSMYLCASLQGVAQPQHFGDGTRLSIL.

This chain joins TRBV29-1 and TRBJ2-5; unclear D gene. V lost 6 bases and J lost 0, with 8 bases in between. CDR1 and CDR2 (germline): SQVTM, ANQGSEA. This CDR3 comprises 12 residues. CDR3 sequence: CSVYTYQETQYF. CDR3 bases: TGCAGCGTGTACACTTACCAAGAGACCCAGTACTTC. The full variable domain, completed using reference TRBV29-1 and TRBJ2-5, is SAVISQKPSRDICQRGTSLTIQCQVDSQVTMMFWYRQQPGQSLTLIATANQGSEATYESGFVIDKFPISRPNLTFSTLTVSNMSPEDSSIYLCSVYTYQETQYFGPGTRLLVL.

The rearrangement links TRBV18 to TRBJ2-5, with 9 bases identical to TRBD2. From germline, CDR1 is KGHSH and CDR2 LQKENI. Unmatched junction bases numbered 4, after V lost 5 bases and J lost 3 bases. The CDR3 sequence is 14 residues long. The CDR3 reads CASSETSGKETQYF. The CDR3 coding sequence is TGTGCCAGCTCAGAGACTAGCGGAAAAGAGACCCAGTACTTC.

V and J are TRBV5-6 and TRBJ2-7, with 8 bases matching TRBD2. This CDR3 comprises 13 residues. Trimming removed 2 bases from V and 6 bases from J; junction bases left unmatched: 4. Germline values: CDR1 SGHDT, CDR2 YYEEEE. The CDR3 DNA reads TGTGCCAGCAGCTTAGCGGGAGTTATCGAGCAGTACTTC. It specifies CASSLAGVIEQYF.